This T cell receptor (beta chain) emerged from a study of blood T cell repertoires in COVID-19 (dated by TCRdb to 2020 to 2021). Regarding the complete study: Samples covering the acute and convalescent phases of COVID-19 were provided by collaborators in the United States, Italy and Spain. The repertoires were made available in a free public database intended to serve as a resource for research on the immune response to SARS-CoV-2. Nearly every sample came with metadata listing a de-identified subject ID, COVID-19 status, age in years and sex. Subjects who had been exposed to COVID-19, were actively infected with it, or had recovered from it provided the deeply sampled blood TCRbeta repertoires that made up the dataset. The material from the prospective study consisted of cDNA or gDNA derived from T cells, B-cell-depleted T cells, or PBMCs. Where HLA class I and class II types were available, the types were taken from metadata supplied by the sample provider, not from assay-based typing. The samples were drawn from two sources: the first 160 participants of the ongoing ImmuneRACE study, and about 1,300 subjects contributed by 6 global collaborators.

Enrolling through a virtual design, the prospective study's participants ranged in age from about 18 to 100 years and lived across roughly 23 United States geographic areas. In the prospective study, cohorts were assigned on the basis of participant-reported clinical history obtained from a screening survey and a study questionnaire. ImmuneRACE Cohort 3 recovered participants were defined by two consecutive negative NP/OP PCR tests, healthcare professional clearance, or symptom resolution. Each participant in the prospective study had whole blood, serum and a nasopharyngeal or oropharyngeal swab collected by mobile phlebotomists. Prospective study participants could optionally give additional blood draws and questionnaires over a roughly two-month period. Before DNA extraction, prospective study blood samples were shipped either frozen or at room temperature. Points on this clone: Its antigen remains undetermined. Base qualities were left out, and no much larger clone turns up one base away.

There are 15 amino acids in the CDR3, from cysteine to phenylalanine inclusive. Only CDR3 DNA remains: 45 bases, in frame from the first base. The germline V gene (reference sequence) sets CDR1 to LGHDT and CDR2 to YNNKEL. At the junction V is shortened by 1 base and J by 7 bases; bases outside the gene matches: 4. Broad study findings and their caveats: The quantity of clinical and demographic metadata differed by source and by participant and was supplied without curation.

TCRbeta CDR3 regions were amplified from genomic DNA using the immunoSEQ Assay, a bias-controlled multiplex PCR. In the paper's pipeline: Nucleated cell counts per sample were estimated from amplification of reference gene primers within the assay. To quantify the absolute abundance of each unique TCRbeta CDR3 rearrangement, sequence reads were collapsed and filtered. For each sample, productive Simpson clonality was calculated as the square root of Simpson's diversity index over productive rearrangements. Drawn from immuneACCESS, this table holds only the in-frame rearrangements with V and J called that TCRdb kept. Clones are partly lost; checked studies trace under half to an unresolved V gene and leave the rest unexplained. From that table come the V and J calls and clone size; the DNA was used to work out D and trimming. Recorded for this sample are 150,000 to 200,000 clones; roughly 84% of them occurred a single time. About an eighth of the sample is in the top ten clones.

This sequence was found in an older woman who had recovered from COVID-19. The sample taken for sequencing was PBMCs or T cells enriched from blood (not recorded which). The sequence joins TRBV3-1 (or the pseudogene TRBV3-2) to TRBJ1-6, and TRBD1 matches 7 of the central bases. The CDR3 region reads CASSQGRGKNSPLHF. The nucleotide sequence is given as TGTGCCAGCAGCCAAGGCAGGGGGAAAAATTCACCCCTCCACTTT.